These T cell receptor beta chains were read from a single sample in a study of post-analysis software for immune sequencing data. TCRdb processed the PCR reads anew with MiXCR; each CDR3 protein has one entry. Among 150,000 to 200,000 distinct CDR3 sequences, approximately 35% were seen once, and the ten largest hold 28%. Material: blood, obtained after autologous hematopoietic stem cell transplantation. The receptors stem from a girl aged 10-17 years with multiple sclerosis. Each CDR3 is given with its conserved first and last residue. A D gene is named only where the DNA matches it firmly. Clone size is shown for a subset of rows, as once, few, many or a class of expanded clone.

abundance | d_gene | j_gene | v_gene | CDR3nt | CDR3aa
- | TRBD2 | TRBJ2-7 | TRBV13 | TGTGCCAGCAGCTTAGGGGGTAGCGGGAGGTCAAGCGAGCAGTACTTC | CASSLGGSGRSSEQYF
many | - | TRBJ2-1 | TRBV28 | TGTGCCAGCAGTTTATGGACTCTCTACAATGAGCAGTTCTTC | CASSLWTLYNEQFF
once | - | TRBJ2-7 | TRBV6-6 | TGTGCCAGCACGAGGGATGCGACCTACGAGCAGTACTTC | CASTRDATYEQYF
many | TRBD2 | TRBJ2-5 | TRBV7-2 | TGTGCCAGCAGCTTCGGGGGGGAGACCCAGTACTTC | CASSFGGETQYF
few | - | TRBJ2-3 | TRBV7-3 | TGTGCCAGCAGCCGGGGGAGTTACACAGATACGCAGTATTTT | CASSRGSYTDTQYF
- | - | TRBJ2-3 | TRBV7-2 | TGTGCCAACGCCCTAAACGGGGTGGATACGCAGTATTTT | CANALNGVDTQYF
few | TRBD2 | TRBJ2-7 | TRBV27 | TGTGCCAGCAGTTTACGGGGACTAGCGAGGCCCTACGAGCAGTACTTC | CASSLRGLARPYEQYF
- | - | TRBJ2-1 | TRBV2 | TGTGCCAGCAGTGCGAAAGGCAGCTCATACAATGAGCAGTTCTTC | CASSAKGSSYNEQFF
- | - | TRBJ1-1 | TRBV20-1 | TGCAGTGCTAGAAGCAGGGATTTTAACACTGAAGCTTTCTTT | CSARSRDFNTEAFF
many | TRBD2 | TRBJ2-5 | TRBV5-1 | TGCGCCAGCAGCTTGCCGGGAGCGGGGCAAGAGACCCAGTACTTC | CASSLPGAGQETQYF
- | TRBD2 | TRBJ2-7 | TRBV4-2 | TGTGCCAGCAGCCAAGGACTAGCGGAGACCTACGAGCGGTACTTC | CASSQGLAETYERYF
- | - | TRBJ2-1 | TRBV7-2 | TGTGCCACAGGGGGGGGACCCAACAATGAGCAGTTCTTC | CATGGGPNNEQFF
few | - | TRBJ1-4 | TRBV7-8 | TGTGCCAGCAGCTTAGATACAGGGACTAATGAAAAACTGTTTTTT | CASSLDTGTNEKLFF
- | - | TRBJ1-1 | TRBV7-9 | TGTGCCAACGGTCCGACAGTAAACACTGAAGCTTTCTTT | CANGPTVNTEAFF
- | TRBD2 | TRBJ2-1 | TRBV6-6 | TGTGCCAGCAGTTACTCGGGACTAGCGGGAATTTACAATGAGCAGGTCTTC | CASSYSGLAGIYNEQVF
- | TRBD2 | TRBJ2-3 | TRBV15 | TGTGCCACCAGCTACGGGACTAGCGGCCTTACGCAGTATTTT | CATSYGTSGLTQYF
- | - | TRBJ2-1 | TRBV18 | TGTGCCAGCTCACCAACTTCCCCCAGCTCCTACAATGAGCAGTTCTTC | CASSPTSPSSYNEQFF
few | - | TRBJ1-2 | TRBV5-6 | TGTGCCAGCAGCTTGGTTCAGGGTTGGTCTGGCTACACCTTC | CASSLVQGWSGYTF
once | TRBD2 | TRBJ2-1 | TRBV7-2 | TGTGCCAGCAGCTCGGGACTAAACAATGGGCAGTTCTTC | CASSSGLNNGQFF
- | - | TRBJ2-5 | TRBV25-1 | TGTGCCAGCAGTGGCCCGCGGGGCCGGGAGTACTTC | CASSGPRGREYF
few | - | TRBJ2-1 | TRBV9 | TGTGCCAGCAGCCCTCAACGCGGGACGCGGTACAATGAGCAGTTCTTC | CASSPQRGTRYNEQFF
few | TRBD1 | TRBJ2-3 | TRBV5-1 | TGCGCCAGCAGCTCAGGGGGCGCTAGCACAGATACGCAGTATTTT | CASSSGGASTDTQYF
- | TRBD2 | TRBJ2-3 | TRBV12-3/TRBV12-4 | TGTGCCAGCAGTTCCAGGACTAGACCAGATACGCAGTATTTT | CASSSRTRPDTQYF
few | TRBD2 | TRBJ2-5 | TRBV7-8 | TGTGCCAGCAGCATGTTGGGAGGGCGGGAAGAGACCCAGTACTTC | CASSMLGGREETQYF
- | - | TRBJ1-4 | TRBV5-1 | TGCGCCAGCAGCTTGGCCGATGCAACTAATGAAAAACTGTTTTTT | CASSLADATNEKLFF
- | - | TRBJ1-2 | TRBV30 | TGTGCCTGGAGCCCAGGGTACTATGGCTACACCTTC | CAWSPGYYGYTF
few | TRBD2 | TRBJ2-3 | TRBV30 | TGTGCCTGGACTAGCGGTACAGATACGCAGTATTTT | CAWTSGTDTQYF
once | - | TRBJ2-3 | TRBV4-2 | TGTGCCAGCAGCCAGGATGGGAGAACTAGCACAGATACGCAGTATTTT | CASSQDGRTSTDTQYF
- | - | TRBJ2-1 | TRBV23-1 | TGCGCCAGCAGTCAACCCCCGAACCTAAACAGCAGTCTCAATGAGCAGTTCTTC | CASSQPPNLNSSLNEQFF
- | - | TRBJ1-5 | TRBV27 | TGTGCCAGCAGTTTAAGGGGGACGGGCGGGAATCAGCCCCAGCATTTT | CASSLRGTGGNQPQHF
- | TRBD2 | TRBJ2-3 | TRBV5-1 | TGCGCCAGCAGCTTGTGGACTAGCCCTCCGGATACGCAGTATTTT | CASSLWTSPPDTQYF
few | TRBD2 | TRBJ2-1 | TRBV5-1 | TGCGCCAGCAGCTTGGTGGGGCTAGCGGGTGATTTTGTCCAGAATGAGCAGTTCTTC | CASSLVGLAGDFVQNEQFF